Each of the 16 T cell receptor beta chains below was sequenced from the same sample in a study of T cell responses to AZD1222 COVID-19 vaccine (dated by TCRdb to the early 2020s). The protocol used for the library was the immunoSEQ multiplex PCR assay. This immuneACCESS table, as held by TCRdb, lists in-frame sequences with V and J called but not all clones. Of the missing ones, under half trace to an unresolved V gene in checked studies; the others have no known cause. Recorded for this sample are about 97,000 clones; around nine tenths of them occurred a single time. Jointly, the top ten make up less than 3.5% of the sample. The label giving this sample's time point can be read as: baseline before first vaccination. The source material was peripheral blood, sampled on day 0 of AZD1222 vaccination. The receptor set was obtained from an adult in good health.

V gene TRBV4-1 combines with J gene TRBJ1-4; D gene ambiguous. Germline V lookup: CDR1 MGHRA, CDR2 YSYEKL. This CDR3 region has 14 residues. The ends were cut back, 0 bases at V and 8 bases at J, with 10 bases in the middle. CDR3 DNA sequence: TGCGCCAGCAGCCAAGAGAAGGGAATCGAAAAACTGTTTTTT. Residues: CASSQEKGIEKLFF.

This clone was picked up one time. The chain joins TRBV6-6 to TRBJ1-2; tentative D call: TRBD1 (6 bases). V dropped 2 bases and J dropped 6 bases, with 13 bases sitting between them. Germline V gives CDR1 MNHNY, CDR2 SVGAGI (reference sequence). CDR3 length: 14 amino acids. CDR3 residues: CASSYGGGLNGYTF. CDR3 DNA sequence: TGTGCCAGCAGTTACGGTGGGGGGCTTAATGGCTACACCTTC.

A few counts support this clone. This rearrangement joins TRBV6-2 or TRBV6-3 to TRBJ2-7, with 7 bases fitting TRBD1. The V segment lost 6 bases and the J segment 0 bases; nucleotides outside the gene matches: 2. The germline gives CDR1 MNHEY, CDR2 SVGEGT. The CDR3 covers 13 residues. The DNA of the CDR3 is TGTGCCAGCAGCACAGGGGCCTCCTACGAGCAGTACTTC. It specifies CASSTGASYEQYF.

The chain employs TRBV6-5 and TRBJ1-2, with unresolved D. V lost 6 bases to trimming and J lost 8 bases, with 10 bases between them. CDR1 is MNHEY and CDR2 is SVGAGI in the germline V gene. The CDR3 runs to 11 residues. CDR3 DNA sequence: TGTGCCAGCAGCAACAGAGGCGGCTACACCTTC. It yields the protein CASSNRGGYTF.

This clone was seen more than once but under ten times. This chain uses TRBV2 with TRBJ2-3; TRBD2 aligns across 8 bases. J gave up 2 bases and V 6 bases, and 10 bases lay outside the gene matches. Looked up from germline, CDR1 is SNHLY and CDR2 is FYNNEI. This CDR3 has 16 amino acids. The CDR3 loop is CASSAAGAEDTDTQYF. CDR3 coding DNA: TGTGCCAGCAGCGCAGCGGGGGCCGAAGACACAGATACGCAGTATTTT. Looking up the rest from reference TRBV2 and TRBJ2-3 gives the full variable domain: EPEVTQTPSHQVTQMGQEVILRCVPISNHLYFYWYRQILGQKVEFLVSFYNNEISEKSEIFDDQFSVERPDGSNFTLKIRSTKLEDSAMYFCASSAAGAEDTDTQYFGPGTRLTVL.

The chain has TRBV2 and TRBJ1-2, with D unclear. This CDR3 region has 13 residues. Per germline, CDR1 SNHLY and CDR2 FYNNEI. V was trimmed by 7 bases and J by 3 bases, leaving 12 bases between them. Here the CDR3 reads CASKAYGYYGYTF. The CDR3 nucleotides are TGTGCCAGCAAGGCCTACGGCTACTATGGCTACACCTTC.

The V and J genes are TRBV30 and TRBJ1-5, with D possibly matching TRBD1 (5 bases). This CDR3 comprises 15 residues. The V end lost 3 bases, the J end lost 2 bases, and 14 bases lay between the germline ends. From germline, CDR1 is GTSNPN and CDR2 SVGIG (reference sequence). The CDR3 here is CAWRDPRQRNQPQHF. The CDR3 nucleotides read TGTGCCTGGAGGGACCCCCGACAGCGCAATCAGCCCCAGCATTTT.

V is TRBV25-1 and J is TRBJ1-3, with a possible D match to TRBD1 (5 bases). Germline loops: CDR1 MGHDK, CDR2 SYGVNS. V gave up 6 bases and J gave up 0 bases, with 12 bases separating them. There are 15 residues in the CDR3. CDR3 region: CASRAGSNSGNTIYF. For the CDR3, the DNA is TGTGCCAGCAGGGCAGGGTCCAACTCTGGAAACACCATATATTTT.

The chain has TRBV30 and TRBJ1-5; TRBD1 aligns across 9 bases. The J segment lost 7 bases and the V segment lost 1 base, leaving 5 bases of the junction unmatched. The CDR3 contains 14 residues. Per germline, CDR1 GTSNPN and CDR2 SVGIG (reference sequence). CDR3 sequence (DNA): TGTGCCTGGAGTGGGGACAGGGCCAGCCAGCCCCAGCATTTT. This translates into CAWSGDRASQPQHF.

This chain uses TRBV27 with TRBJ2-3; 13 nucleotides align to TRBD2. J was trimmed by 1 base and V by 3 bases; bases with no gene match: 4. The length of the CDR3 is 17 residues. The germline V gene encodes CDR1 MNHEY and CDR2 SMNVEV (reference sequence). The CDR3 loop reads CASSFWGTSGGTDTQYF. The DNA for the CDR3 is TGTGCCAGCAGTTTTTGGGGGACTAGCGGGGGCACAGATACGCAGTATTTT.

The CDR3 coding sequence is TGTGCCAGCACCGACAGGAGAAACAATGAGCAGTTCTTC. Protein product: CASTDRRNNEQFF. This chain joins TRBV18 and TRBJ2-1; weak D call: TRBD1 (6 bases). V was shortened by 8 bases and J by 5 bases, with 13 bases between the two germline ends. CDR3 length equals 13 residues. The V gene's germline CDR1 is KGHSH and CDR2 LQKENI.

This clone was detected once. This sequence joins TRBV12-3 or TRBV12-4 and TRBJ1-1; no reliable D call. The CDR3 runs 13 residues. V was trimmed by 5 bases and J by 4 bases, leaving 11 bases between them. CDR3 sequence reads: CASSLTLFTEAFF. The CDR3 DNA reads TGTGCCAGCAGTCTTACCCTCTTCACTGAAGCTTTCTTT.

The chain employs TRBV10-1 and TRBJ1-1; possibly TRBD1 for D (5 bases). Deletions cut 4 bases from V and 5 bases from J, with 14 bases between. CDR1 is WNHNN, CDR2 SYGVQD, per germline (reference sequence). The CDR3 sequence is 14 residues long. The CDR3 protein is CASSAGHRGTEAFF. CDR3 nucleotide sequence: TGCGCCAGCAGTGCCGGACACCGAGGGACTGAAGCTTTCTTT.

The chain employs TRBV6-5 and TRBJ1-1; 9 bases agree with TRBD1. This CDR3 comprises 15 residues. Germline lookup yields CDR1 MNHEY and CDR2 SVGAGI. The trim removed 8 bases at V and 7 bases at J, leaving 14 bases unmatched. CDR3 nucleotides: TGTGCCAGCGTTAAATGGGGACAGGGCAACGATGAAGCTTTCTTT. It codes for CASVKWGQGNDEAFF.

The rearrangement uses TRBV11-3 and TRBJ2-3, with no clear D. The CDR3 contains 14 residues. The germline V and J ends were trimmed by 1 base and 2 bases, with 7 bases remaining between them. Looked up from germline, CDR1 is SGHNT and CDR2 is YENEEA. The CDR3 is CASSLGRYTDTQYF. CDR3 coding DNA: TGTGCCAGCAGCTTAGGCAGGTACACAGATACGCAGTATTTT.

J is TRBJ2-5 and V is TRBV10-1, with 8 bases matching TRBD2. The CDR3 runs 15 residues. CDR1 and CDR2 (germline): WNHNN, SYGVQD (reference sequence). Trimming at V came to 3 bases and at J to 4 bases, leaving 7 bases not matched to a gene. Here the CDR3 reads CASSDGVAGLETQYF. The CDR3 DNA sequence: TGCGCCAGCAGTGATGGAGTAGCGGGGCTAGAGACCCAGTACTTC.